The sequence of this T cell receptor (beta chain) was determined in a study of OX40 agonist ivuxolimab in advanced cancers. Across the whole study: The study gave patients intravenous ivuxolimab at 0.01 to 10 mg/kg every 2 weeks. Among those treated, three patients had partial responses, one with hepatocellular carcinoma and two with cutaneous melanoma. Broader study findings: Among the lowest levels of clonal expansion were found in partial responders at 0.1-3.0 mg/kg.

Germline V lookup: CDR1 SGHDT, CDR2 YYEEEE. The CDR3 is 15 amino acids. Trimming took 1 base from V and 4 from J; bases not matched to a gene: 6. Some clones are missing from TCRdb's copy, which holds only in-frame ones; the method was immunoSEQ multiplex PCR. The sample has 50,000 to 75,000 clones, 70% to 90% seen once; the top ten hold about 1.2%. In regard to this clone: Its target is unknown.

The starting material was CD4+ or CD8+ T cells sorted from blood, obtained in a trial of the OX40 agonist ivuxolimab. The chain combines TRBV5-6 with TRBJ1-2; TRBD1 agrees at 8 bases. This clonotype was sampled from an adult with an advanced solid tumor such as melanoma, head and neck, liver or kidney cancer. The CDR3, as DNA: TGTGCCAGCAGCTTGCTGGACAGGGTCTCCTATGGCTACACCTTC. This translates into CASSLLDRVSYGYTF.